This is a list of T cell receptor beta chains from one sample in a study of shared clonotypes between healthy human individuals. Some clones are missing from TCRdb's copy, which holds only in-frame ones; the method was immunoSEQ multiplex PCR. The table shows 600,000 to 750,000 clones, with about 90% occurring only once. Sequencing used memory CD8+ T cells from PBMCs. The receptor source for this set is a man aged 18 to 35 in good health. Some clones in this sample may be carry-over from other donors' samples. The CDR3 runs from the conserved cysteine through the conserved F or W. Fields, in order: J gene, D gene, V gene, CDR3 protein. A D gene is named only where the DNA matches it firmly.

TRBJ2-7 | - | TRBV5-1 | CASSPSTGTGYEQYF
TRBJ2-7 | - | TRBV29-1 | CSVEDWEKESYEQYF
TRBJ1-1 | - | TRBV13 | CASSPRGGMNTEAFF
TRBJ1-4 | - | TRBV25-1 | CASRGGRLVGEKLFF
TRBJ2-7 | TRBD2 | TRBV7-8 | CASSLVSREDYEQYF
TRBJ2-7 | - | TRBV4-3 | CASSQDAYDSYEQYF
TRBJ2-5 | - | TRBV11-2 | CASSGLWGRVETQYF
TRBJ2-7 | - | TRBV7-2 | CASSLDQGTRALYEQYF
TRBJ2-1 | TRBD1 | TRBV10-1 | CASSRDRVYNEQFF
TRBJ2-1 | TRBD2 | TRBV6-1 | CASSESWREPYNEQFF
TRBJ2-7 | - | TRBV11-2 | CASSFPGAYEQYF
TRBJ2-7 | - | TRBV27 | CASSFGGWGSYEQYF
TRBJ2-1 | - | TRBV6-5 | CASSYNNVPSYNEQFF
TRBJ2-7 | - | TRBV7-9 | CASSTLPPNEQYF
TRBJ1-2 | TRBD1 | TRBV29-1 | CSVVDRGWAYGYTF
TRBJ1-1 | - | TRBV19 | CASSISGSEAFF
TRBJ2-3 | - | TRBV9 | CASSVGDTSTDTQYF
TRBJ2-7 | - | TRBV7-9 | CASSPGYSYEQYF
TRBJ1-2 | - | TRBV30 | CAWSPTINGYTF
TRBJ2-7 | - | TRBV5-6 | CASSRDSYEQYF
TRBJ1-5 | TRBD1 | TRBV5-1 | CASSDTGGMDQPQHF
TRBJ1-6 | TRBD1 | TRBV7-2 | CASSLSVRGPNSPLHF
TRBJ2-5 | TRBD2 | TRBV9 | CASSVVAGAETQYF
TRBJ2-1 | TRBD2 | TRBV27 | CASSTLGTSGNSYNEQFF
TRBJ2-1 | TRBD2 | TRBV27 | CASETSGSLNEQFF
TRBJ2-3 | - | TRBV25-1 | CASSEFGGRDTQYF
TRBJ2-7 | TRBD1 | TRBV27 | CASADRGSSYEQYF
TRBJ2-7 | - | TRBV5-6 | CASSFGSPSTEQYF
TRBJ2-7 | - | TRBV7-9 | CASSVSTTGTHEQYF
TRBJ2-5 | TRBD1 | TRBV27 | CASSSPTGAGQETQYF
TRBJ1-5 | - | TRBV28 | CASIDRGFGNQPQHF
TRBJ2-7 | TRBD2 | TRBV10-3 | CAIRGTSGGEQYF
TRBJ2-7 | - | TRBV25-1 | CASSELGGPEQYF
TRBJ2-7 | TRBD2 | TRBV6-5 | CASSHGRTPYEQYF
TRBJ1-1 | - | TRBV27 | CASSFPGRGAAFF
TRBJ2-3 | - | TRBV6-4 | CASSDRLSGADTQYF
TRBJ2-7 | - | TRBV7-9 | CASSLVNRVEQYF
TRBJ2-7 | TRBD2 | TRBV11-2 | CASSWRLADGEYEQYF
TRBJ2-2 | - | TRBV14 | CASSQFRVANTGELFF
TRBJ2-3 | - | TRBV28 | CASSLTLGDTQYF
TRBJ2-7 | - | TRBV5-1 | CASSLAGTSPSEQYF
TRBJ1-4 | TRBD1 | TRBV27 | CASRRRGRYEKLFF